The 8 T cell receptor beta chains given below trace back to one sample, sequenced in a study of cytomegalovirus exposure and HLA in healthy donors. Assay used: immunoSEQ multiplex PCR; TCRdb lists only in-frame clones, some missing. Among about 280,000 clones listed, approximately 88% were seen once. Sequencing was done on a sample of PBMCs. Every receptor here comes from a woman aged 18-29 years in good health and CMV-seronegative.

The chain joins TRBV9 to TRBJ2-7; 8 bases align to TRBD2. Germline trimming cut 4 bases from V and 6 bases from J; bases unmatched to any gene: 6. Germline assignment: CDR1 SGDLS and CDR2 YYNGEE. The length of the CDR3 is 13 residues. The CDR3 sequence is CASSPRLAPEQYF. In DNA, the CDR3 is TGTGCCAGCAGCCCTCGACTAGCGCCCGAGCAGTACTTC.

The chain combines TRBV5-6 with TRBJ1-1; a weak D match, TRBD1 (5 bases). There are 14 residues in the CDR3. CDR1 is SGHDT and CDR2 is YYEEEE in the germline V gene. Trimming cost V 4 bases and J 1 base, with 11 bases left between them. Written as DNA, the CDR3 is TGTGCCAGCAGCCGATGGGGCGCGAACACTGAAGCTTTCTTT. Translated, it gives CASSRWGANTEAFF.

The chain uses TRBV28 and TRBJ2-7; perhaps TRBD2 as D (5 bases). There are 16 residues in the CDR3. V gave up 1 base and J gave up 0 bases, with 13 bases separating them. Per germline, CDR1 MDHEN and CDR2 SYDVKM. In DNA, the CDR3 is TGTGCCAGCAGTTTATACCTAGCCGTCGGCTCCTACGAGCAGTACTTC. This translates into CASSLYLAVGSYEQYF.

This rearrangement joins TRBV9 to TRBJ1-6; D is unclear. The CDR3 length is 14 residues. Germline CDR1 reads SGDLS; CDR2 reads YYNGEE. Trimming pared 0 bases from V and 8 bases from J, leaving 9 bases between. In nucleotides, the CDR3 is TGTGCCAGCAGCGTAGTGGGTAGCGATTCACCCCTCCACTTT. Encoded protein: CASSVVGSDSPLHF. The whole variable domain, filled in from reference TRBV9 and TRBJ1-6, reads DSGVTQTPKHLITATGQRVTLRCSPRSGDLSVYWYQQSLDQGLQFLIQYYNGEERAKGNILERFSAQQFPDLHSELNLSSLELGDSALYFCASSVVGSDSPLHFGNGTRLTVT.

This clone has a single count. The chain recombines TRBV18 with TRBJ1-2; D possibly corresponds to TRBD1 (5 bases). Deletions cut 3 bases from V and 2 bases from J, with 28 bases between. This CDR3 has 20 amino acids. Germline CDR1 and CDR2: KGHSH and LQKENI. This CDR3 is CASSPALSPQAWMGNYGYTF. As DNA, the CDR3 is TGTGCCAGCTCACCGGCTCTTTCACCACAGGCGTGGATGGGGAACTATGGCTACACCTTC.

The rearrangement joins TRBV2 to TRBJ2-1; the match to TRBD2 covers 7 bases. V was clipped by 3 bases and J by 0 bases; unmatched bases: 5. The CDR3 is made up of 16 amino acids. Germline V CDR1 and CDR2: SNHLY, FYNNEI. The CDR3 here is CASSDRGRVSYNEQFF. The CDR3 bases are TGTGCCAGCAGTGATCGAGGGAGGGTCTCCTACAATGAGCAGTTCTTC.

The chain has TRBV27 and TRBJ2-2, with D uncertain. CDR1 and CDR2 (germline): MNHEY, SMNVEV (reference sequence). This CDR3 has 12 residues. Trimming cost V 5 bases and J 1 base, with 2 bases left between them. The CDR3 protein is CASSQNTGELFF. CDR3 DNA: TGTGCCAGCAGTCAGAACACCGGGGAGCTGTTTTTT.

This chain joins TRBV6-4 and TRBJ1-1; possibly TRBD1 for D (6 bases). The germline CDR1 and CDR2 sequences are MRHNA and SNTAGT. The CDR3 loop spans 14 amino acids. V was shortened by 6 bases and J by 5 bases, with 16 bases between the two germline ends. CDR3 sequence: CASRETLDRTEAFF. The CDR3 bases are TGTGCCAGCAGAGAAACACTGGACAGAACTGAAGCTTTCTTT.